Included here is one TCR beta chain sequence, with context. In germline, CDR1 is MDHEN, CDR2 SYDVKM. This CDR3 is built from 12 residues. V lost 6 bases and J 6 bases, leaving 11 bases between the germline ends. This sample stems from a study of blood T cell repertoires in COVID-19. Across the whole study: PBMCs, B-cell-depleted T cells, or T cells were the source of the cDNA or gDNA that made up the material.

Authors' methods: Scientists estimated how many nucleated cells there were by amplifying reference gene primers. Only in-frame clones appear in the TCRdb table, and some are missing; sequencing was by immunoSEQ multiplex PCR. The V and J calls and clone size come from that table; D and trimming were worked out from the DNA. The sample yields 100,000 to 120,000 clones, around 81% seen once. The specimen sequenced was peripheral blood. V usage is TRBV28 and J usage is TRBJ1-1; D is unclear. The clonotype originates from a man older than 75 with acute or convalescent COVID-19. CDR3 coding DNA: TGTGCCAGCAGAGTGGGAGTCGCTGAAGCTTTCTTT. This codes for CASRVGVAEAFF. The full variable domain, completed using reference TRBV28 and TRBJ1-1, is DVKVTQSSRYLVKRTGEKVFLECVQDMDHENMFWYRQDPGLGLRLIYFSYDVKMKEKGDIPEGYSVSREKKERFSLILESASTNQTSMYLCASRVGVAEAFFGQGTRLTVV.